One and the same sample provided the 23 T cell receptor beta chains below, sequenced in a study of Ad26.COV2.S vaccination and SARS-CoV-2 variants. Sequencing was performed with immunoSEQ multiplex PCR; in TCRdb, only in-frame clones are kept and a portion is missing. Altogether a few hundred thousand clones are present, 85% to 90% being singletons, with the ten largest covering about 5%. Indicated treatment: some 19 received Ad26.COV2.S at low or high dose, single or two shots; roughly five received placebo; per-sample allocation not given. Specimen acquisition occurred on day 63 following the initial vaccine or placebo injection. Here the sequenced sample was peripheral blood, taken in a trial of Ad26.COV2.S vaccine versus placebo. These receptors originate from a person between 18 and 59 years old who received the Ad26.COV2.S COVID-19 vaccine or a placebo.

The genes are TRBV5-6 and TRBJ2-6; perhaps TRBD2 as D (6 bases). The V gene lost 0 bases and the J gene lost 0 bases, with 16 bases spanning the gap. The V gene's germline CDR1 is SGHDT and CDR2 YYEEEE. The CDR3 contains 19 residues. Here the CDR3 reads CASSLVGGPHSSGANVLTF. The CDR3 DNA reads TGTGCCAGCAGCTTGGTCGGGGGACCGCACTCCTCTGGGGCCAACGTCCTGACTTTC. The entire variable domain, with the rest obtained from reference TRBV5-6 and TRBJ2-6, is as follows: DAGVTQSPTHLIKTRGQQVTLRCSPKSGHDTVSWYQQALGQGPQFIFQYYEEEERQRGNFPDRFSGHQFPNYSSELNVNALLLGDSALYLCASSLVGGPHSSGANVLTFGAGSRLTVL.

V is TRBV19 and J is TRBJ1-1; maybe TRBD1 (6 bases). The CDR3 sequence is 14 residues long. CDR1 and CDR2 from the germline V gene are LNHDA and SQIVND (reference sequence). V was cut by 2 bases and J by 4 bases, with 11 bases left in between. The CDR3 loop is CASSIKGEGTEAFF. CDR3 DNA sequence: TGTGCCAGTAGTATAAAGGGGGAAGGCACTGAAGCTTTCTTT.

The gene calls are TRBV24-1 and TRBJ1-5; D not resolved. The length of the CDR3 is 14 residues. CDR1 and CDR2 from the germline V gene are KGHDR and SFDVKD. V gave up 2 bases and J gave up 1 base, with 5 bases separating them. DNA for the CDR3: TGTGCCACCAGTGATTCTTGGAGCAATCAGCCCCAGCATTTT. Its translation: CATSDSWSNQPQHF.

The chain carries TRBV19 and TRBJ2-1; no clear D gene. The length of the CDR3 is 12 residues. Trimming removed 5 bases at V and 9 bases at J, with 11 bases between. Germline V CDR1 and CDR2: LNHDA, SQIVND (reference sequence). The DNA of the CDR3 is TGTGCCAGTAGTCCCCTAGTTGGTGAGCAGTTCTTC. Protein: CASSPLVGEQFF.

The CDR3 protein is CASLGQMNTEAFF. The CDR3 DNA sequence: TGTGCCAGTTTAGGGCAGATGAACACTGAAGCTTTCTTT. The chain recombines TRBV2 with TRBJ1-1; D is undetermined. The germline V gene has CDR1 SNHLY and CDR2 FYNNEI. CDR3 length equals 13 residues. Between the trimmed V and J ends, which lost 9 bases and 0 bases, there was a span of 11 bases.

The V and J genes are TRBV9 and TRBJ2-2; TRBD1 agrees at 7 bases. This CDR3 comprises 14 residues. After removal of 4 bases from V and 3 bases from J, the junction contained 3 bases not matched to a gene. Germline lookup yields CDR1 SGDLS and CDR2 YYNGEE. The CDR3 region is CASSFTGDTGELFF. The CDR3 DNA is TGTGCCAGCAGCTTTACAGGGGACACCGGGGAGCTGTTTTTT.

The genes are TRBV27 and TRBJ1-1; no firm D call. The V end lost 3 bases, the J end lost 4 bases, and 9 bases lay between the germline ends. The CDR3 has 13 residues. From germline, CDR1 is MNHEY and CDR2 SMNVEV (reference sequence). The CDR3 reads CASSLESGTEAFF. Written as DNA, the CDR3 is TGTGCCAGCAGTTTGGAGAGCGGCACTGAAGCTTTCTTT.

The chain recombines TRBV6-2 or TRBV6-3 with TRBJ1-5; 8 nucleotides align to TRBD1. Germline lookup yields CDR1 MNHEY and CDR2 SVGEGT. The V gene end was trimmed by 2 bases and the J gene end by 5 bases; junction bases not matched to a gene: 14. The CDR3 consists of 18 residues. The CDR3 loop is CASSYNVRIGTGHQPQHF. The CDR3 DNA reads TGTGCCAGCAGTTACAACGTTAGGATTGGGACAGGCCATCAGCCCCAGCATTTT.

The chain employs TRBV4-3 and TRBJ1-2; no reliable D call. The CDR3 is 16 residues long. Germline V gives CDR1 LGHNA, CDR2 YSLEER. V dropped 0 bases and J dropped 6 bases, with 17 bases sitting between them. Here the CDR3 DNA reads TGCGCCAGCAGCCAAGACGTGTATCAACGGGAGGATGGCTACACCTTC. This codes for CASSQDVYQREDGYTF.

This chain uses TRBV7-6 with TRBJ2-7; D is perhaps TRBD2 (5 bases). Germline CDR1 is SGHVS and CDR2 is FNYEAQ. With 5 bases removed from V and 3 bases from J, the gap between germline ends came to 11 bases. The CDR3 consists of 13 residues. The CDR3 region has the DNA TGTGCCAGCAGCCCATGGGAGAGCTACGAGCAGTACTTC. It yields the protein CASSPWESYEQYF.

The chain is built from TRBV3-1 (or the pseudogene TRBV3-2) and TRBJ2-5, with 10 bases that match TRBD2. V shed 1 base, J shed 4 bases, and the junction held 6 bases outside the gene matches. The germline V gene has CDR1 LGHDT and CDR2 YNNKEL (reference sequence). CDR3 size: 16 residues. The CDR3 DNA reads TGTGCCAGCAGCCAAGCGTCTAGCGGGAGTCGAGAGACCCAGTACTTC. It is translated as CASSQASSGSRETQYF.

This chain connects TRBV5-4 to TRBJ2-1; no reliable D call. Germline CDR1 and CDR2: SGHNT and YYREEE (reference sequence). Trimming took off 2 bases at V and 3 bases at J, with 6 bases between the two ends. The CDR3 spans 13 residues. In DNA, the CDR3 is TGTGCCAGCAGCTTAAGAAGCTACAATGAGCAGTTCTTC. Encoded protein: CASSLRSYNEQFF. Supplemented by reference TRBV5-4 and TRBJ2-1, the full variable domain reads ETGVTQSPTHLIKTRGQQVTLRCSSQSGHNTVSWYQQALGQGPQFIFQYYREEENGRGNFPPRFSGLQFPNYSSELNVNALELDDSALYLCASSLRSYNEQFFGPGTRLTVL.

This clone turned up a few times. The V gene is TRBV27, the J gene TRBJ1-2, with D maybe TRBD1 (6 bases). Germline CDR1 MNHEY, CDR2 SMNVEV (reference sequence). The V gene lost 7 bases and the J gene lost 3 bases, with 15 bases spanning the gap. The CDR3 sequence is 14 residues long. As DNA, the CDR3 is TGTGCCAGCAAAACATGGACAGATTACTATGGCTACACCTTC. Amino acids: CASKTWTDYYGYTF.

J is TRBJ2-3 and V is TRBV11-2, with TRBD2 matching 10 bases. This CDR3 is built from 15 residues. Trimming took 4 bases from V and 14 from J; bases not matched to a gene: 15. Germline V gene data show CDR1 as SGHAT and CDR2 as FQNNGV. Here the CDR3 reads CASSSSSGGPPAAYF. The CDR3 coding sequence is TGTGCCAGCAGCTCCTCTAGCGGGGGCCCTCCTGCTGCGTATTTT.

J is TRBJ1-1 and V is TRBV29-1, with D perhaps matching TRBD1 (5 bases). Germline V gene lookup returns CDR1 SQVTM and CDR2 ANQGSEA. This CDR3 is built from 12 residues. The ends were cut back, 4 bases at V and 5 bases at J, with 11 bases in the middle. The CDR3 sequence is CSVGSQGTEAFF. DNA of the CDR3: TGCAGCGTTGGGTCTCAGGGTACTGAAGCTTTCTTT.

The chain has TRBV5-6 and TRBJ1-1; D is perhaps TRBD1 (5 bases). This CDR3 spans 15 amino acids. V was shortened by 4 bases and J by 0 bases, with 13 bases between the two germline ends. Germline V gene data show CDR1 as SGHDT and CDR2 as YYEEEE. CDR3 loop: CASSHTWDLNTEAFF. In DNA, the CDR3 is TGTGCCAGCAGCCACACGTGGGACCTGAACACTGAAGCTTTCTTT.

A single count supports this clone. The CDR3 is CASSKDRAGGYNEQFF. CDR3 nucleotide sequence: TGTGCCAGCAGCAAAGACAGGGCTGGGGGCTACAATGAGCAGTTCTTC. The V gene is TRBV6-4, the J gene TRBJ2-1, with TRBD1 identical over 7 bases. Germline V lookup: CDR1 MRHNA, CDR2 SNTAGT. After removal of 6 bases from V and 3 bases from J, the junction contained 11 bases not matched to a gene. This CDR3 spans 16 amino acids.

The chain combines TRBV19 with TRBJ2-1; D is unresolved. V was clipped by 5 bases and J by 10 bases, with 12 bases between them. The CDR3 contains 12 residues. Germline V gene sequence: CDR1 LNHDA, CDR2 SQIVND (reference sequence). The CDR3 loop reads CASSYGGVEQFF. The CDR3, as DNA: TGTGCCAGTAGTTACGGTGGGGTCGAGCAGTTCTTC.

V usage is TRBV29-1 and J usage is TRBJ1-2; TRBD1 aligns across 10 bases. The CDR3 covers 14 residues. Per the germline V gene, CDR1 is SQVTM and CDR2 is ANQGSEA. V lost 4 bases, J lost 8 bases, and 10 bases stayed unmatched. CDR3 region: CSVVGLGTGDGYTF. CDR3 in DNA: TGCAGCGTTGTCGGGCTGGGGACAGGGGACGGCTACACCTTC.

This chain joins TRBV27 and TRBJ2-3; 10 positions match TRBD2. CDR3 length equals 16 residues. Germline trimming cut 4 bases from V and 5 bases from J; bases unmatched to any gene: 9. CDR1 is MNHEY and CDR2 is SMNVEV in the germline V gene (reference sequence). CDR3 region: CASSSGLAVHVDTQYF. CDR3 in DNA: TGTGCCAGCAGTTCCGGACTAGCGGTTCATGTAGATACGCAGTATTTT.

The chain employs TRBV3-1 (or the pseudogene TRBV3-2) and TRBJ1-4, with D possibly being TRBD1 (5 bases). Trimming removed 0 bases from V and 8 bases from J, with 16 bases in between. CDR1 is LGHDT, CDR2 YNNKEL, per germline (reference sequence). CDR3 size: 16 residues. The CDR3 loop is CASSQESGRAAEKLFF. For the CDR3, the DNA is TGTGCCAGCAGCCAAGAATCAGGGCGGGCGGCGGAAAAACTGTTTTTT.

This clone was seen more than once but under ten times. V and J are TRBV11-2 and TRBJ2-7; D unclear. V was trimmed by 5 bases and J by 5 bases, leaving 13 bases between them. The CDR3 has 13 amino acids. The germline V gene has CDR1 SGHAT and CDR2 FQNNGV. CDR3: CASSMSIRNEQYF. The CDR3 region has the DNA TGTGCCAGCAGCATGTCTATTCGCAACGAGCAGTACTTC.

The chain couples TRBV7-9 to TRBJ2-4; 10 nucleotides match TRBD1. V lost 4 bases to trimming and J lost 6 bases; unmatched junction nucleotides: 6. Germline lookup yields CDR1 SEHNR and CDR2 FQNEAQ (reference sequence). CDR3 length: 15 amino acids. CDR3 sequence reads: CASSSGTGDGNIQYF. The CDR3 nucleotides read TGTGCCAGCAGCTCAGGGACAGGGGATGGAAACATTCAGTACTTC.